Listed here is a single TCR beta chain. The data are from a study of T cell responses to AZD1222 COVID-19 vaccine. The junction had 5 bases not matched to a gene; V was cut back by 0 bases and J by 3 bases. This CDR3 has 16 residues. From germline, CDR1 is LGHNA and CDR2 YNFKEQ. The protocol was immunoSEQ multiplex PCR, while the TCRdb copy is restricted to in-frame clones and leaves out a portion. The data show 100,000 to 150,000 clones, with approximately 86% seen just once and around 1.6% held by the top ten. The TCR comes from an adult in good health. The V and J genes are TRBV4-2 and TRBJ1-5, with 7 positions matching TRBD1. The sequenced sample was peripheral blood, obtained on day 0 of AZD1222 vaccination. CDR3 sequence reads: CASSQEGQQSNQPQHF. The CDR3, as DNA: TGTGCCAGCAGCCAAGAGGGACAGCAATCCAATCAGCCCCAGCATTTT.